These 27 T cell receptor beta chains came from one sample sequenced in a study of spatial heterogeneity in lung cancer. Sample time point: sample taken at primary tumor resection. Unsorted whole RNA samples from tumor, nontumor lung or frozen PBMC were sequenced. In TCRdb, the 5' RACE reads were re-called with MiXCR into one record per CDR3 protein. The sample comprises about 85,000 distinct CDR3 sequences, approximately 20% of which are singletons, and about 6.8% rests with the top ten. The specimen comprised PBMCs, sampled at surgery. These receptors all stem from a male donor with early-stage non-small cell lung cancer.

This clonotype was found a few times. The chain combines TRBV12-3 or TRBV12-4 with TRBJ2-1; TRBD1 matches 7 bases. The V and J ends lost 4 bases and 9 bases, in that order; junction bases with no gene match: 6. The CDR3 sequence is 13 residues long. CDR3 amino acids: CASSWTGTVEQFF. The CDR3 coding sequence is TGTGCCAGCAGTTGGACAGGAACGGTTGAGCAGTTCTTC.

This chain uses TRBV18 with TRBJ2-1; D might be TRBD2 (6 bases). CDR1 KGHSH and CDR2 LQKENI come from the germline V gene. CDR3 length: 14 amino acids. Trimming cost V 6 bases and J 4 bases, with 13 bases left between them. The CDR3, as DNA: TGTGCCAGCTCCTCGACTAGACCATACAATGAGCAGTTCTTC. Translated, it gives CASSSTRPYNEQFF. Looking up the rest from reference TRBV18 and TRBJ2-1 gives the full variable domain: NAGVMQNPRHLVRRRGQEARLRCSPMKGHSHVYWYRQLPEEGLKFMVYLQKENIIDESGMPKERFSAEFPKEGPSILRIQQVVRGDSAAYFCASSSTRPYNEQFFGPGTRLTVL.

This clonotype was seen a handful of times. The genes are TRBV21-1 and TRBJ1-4. TRBV21-1 constitutes a pseudogene. The CDR3 covers 12 residues. The DNA for the CDR3 is TGTGCGGAGGGTCGGCCTAATGAAAAACTGTTTTTT. Translated, it gives CAEGRPNEKLFF.

The chain recombines TRBV7-8 with TRBJ2-5, with D unresolved. V lost 2 bases and J lost 5, with 6 bases in between. The CDR3 has 12 amino acids. Per the germline V gene, CDR1 is SGHVS and CDR2 is FQNEAQ. CDR3 sequence (DNA): TGTGCCAGCAGCTTATTGGCTGAGACCCAGTACTTC. Amino acid sequence: CASSLLAETQYF.

CDR3 loop: CASRPAGISYEQYF. The CDR3 nucleotides read TGTGCCAGCCGTCCGGCAGGAATCTCCTACGAGCAGTACTTC. The chain carries TRBV28 and TRBJ2-7; unclear D gene. Germline values: CDR1 MDHEN, CDR2 SYDVKM. The CDR3 loop spans 14 amino acids. The V end was cut by 8 bases, the J end by 0 bases, with 14 bases between.

This clonotype showed up many times. The V and J genes are TRBV7-9 and TRBJ2-2, with D hard to call. The CDR3 is 13 residues long. Trimming left V 5 bases short and J 4 bases short, with 8 bases between. Germline CDR1 and CDR2: SEHNR and FQNEAQ (reference sequence). CDR3 region: CASSPRFTGELFF. CDR3 nucleotide sequence: TGTGCCAGCAGCCCTCGCTTCACCGGGGAGCTGTTTTTT.

This clonotype was seen a handful of times. V and J are TRBV6-1 and TRBJ2-1; 9 positions match TRBD2. With 6 bases clipped from V and 9 bases from J, the junction kept 6 bases outside the gene matches. CDR1 is MNHNS, CDR2 SASEGT, per germline. This CDR3 spans 13 amino acids. The CDR3 loop is CASSGTSLGEQFF. CDR3 nucleotide sequence: TGTGCCAGCAGCGGGACTAGCCTCGGTGAGCAGTTCTTC.

Many counts were recorded for this clonotype. This chain joins TRBV20-1 and TRBJ1-5; D is possibly TRBD1 (5 bases). This CDR3 comprises 15 residues. Trimming removed 1 base at V and 4 bases at J, with 14 bases between. Germline CDR1 reads DFQATT; CDR2 reads SNEGSKA (reference sequence). CDR3: CSARAADRPNQPQHF. CDR3 nucleotide sequence: TGCAGTGCTAGAGCCGCTGACAGACCGAATCAGCCCCAGCATTTT.

This clonotype has only a few counts. This chain joins TRBV3-1 and TRBJ2-7; 10 bases align to TRBD1. This CDR3 contains 14 residues. Per the germline V gene, CDR1 is LGHDT and CDR2 is YNNKEL (reference sequence). With 1 base clipped from V and 4 bases from J, the junction kept 1 base outside the gene matches. The DNA of the CDR3 is TGTGCCAGCAGCCAAGGGGACAGGGGTTACGAGCAGTACTTC. It encodes CASSQGDRGYEQYF.

The sample holds a few counts of this clonotype. V and J are TRBV24-1 and TRBJ2-1; D might be TRBD2 (6 bases). V was cut by 3 bases and J by 8 bases, with 22 bases left in between. The CDR3 is 17 amino acids. Germline CDR1 reads KGHDR; CDR2 reads SFDVKD. The CDR3, as DNA: TGTGCCACCAGTGATCGGGGACTTCCGGCCTCGTTCGATGAGCAGTTCTTC. It encodes CATSDRGLPASFDEQFF.

This chain joins TRBV18 and TRBJ1-1; tentative D call: TRBD1 (5 bases). Germline CDR1 reads KGHSH; CDR2 reads LQKENI. The CDR3 contains 12 residues. V was cut by 6 bases and J by 6 bases, with 11 bases left in between. This CDR3 reads CASSSTGPEAFF. The CDR3 DNA is TGTGCCAGCTCTTCGACGGGGCCTGAAGCTTTCTTT.

The chain is built from TRBV5-1 and TRBJ2-3; a weak D match, TRBD2 (8 bases). Germline CDR1 and CDR2: SGHRS and YFSETQ. With 4 bases removed from V and 7 bases from J, the gap between germline ends came to 28 bases. This CDR3 is 18 amino acids long. As DNA, the CDR3 is TGCGCCAGCAGCCACGGCATGACTACTAGCGGAGGGGGCCATACGCAGTATTTT. This encodes CASSHGMTTSGGGHTQYF. The full variable domain, its missing parts supplied by reference TRBV5-1 and TRBJ2-3, is KAGVTQTPRYLIKTRGQQVTLSCSPISGHRSVSWYQQTPGQGLQFLFEYFSETQRNKGNFPGRFSGRQFSNSRSEMNVSTLELGDSALYLCASSHGMTTSGGGHTQYFGPGTRLTVL.

In this sample, this clonotype turned up a few times. This chain connects TRBV18 to TRBJ2-4; 10 bases agree with TRBD2. Germline V gene lookup returns CDR1 KGHSH and CDR2 LQKENI. Trimming took 0 bases from V and 16 from J; bases not matched to a gene: 12. The CDR3 has 15 amino acids. This chain's CDR3 is CASSPPRTSGAVIYF. The CDR3 DNA follows: TGTGCCAGCTCACCACCAAGGACTAGCGGAGCGGTGATATACTTC.

The CDR3 nucleotides read TGCAGTGCCCTGGGCGGAGGGGAGACCCAGTACTTC. This translates into CSALGGGETQYF. V and J are TRBV20-1 and TRBJ2-5, with a weak D call TRBD2 (6 bases). V lost 6 bases to trimming and J lost 5 bases, with 13 bases between them. CDR1 and CDR2 from the germline V gene are DFQATT and SNEGSKA (reference sequence). The CDR3 runs to 12 residues.

This clonotype was seen a few times. The CDR3: CASGPPLSYEQYF. Written as DNA, the CDR3 is TGTGCCAGCGGACCCCCCCTCTCCTACGAGCAGTACTTC. The rearrangement links TRBV7-6 to TRBJ2-7; D is ambiguous. This CDR3 is built from 13 residues. The V end lost 8 bases, the J end lost 0 bases, and 11 bases lay between the germline ends. Germline V gene lookup returns CDR1 SGHVS and CDR2 FNYEAQ.

This rearrangement joins TRBV20-1 to TRBJ2-1; D ambiguous. The CDR3 extends over 14 amino acids. V shed 0 bases and J shed 5 bases, with 11 bases lying between them. CDR1 and CDR2 (germline): DFQATT, SNEGSKA (reference sequence). Here the CDR3 reads CSARDTLSDNEQFF. CDR3 bases: TGCAGTGCTAGAGATACCCTGAGTGACAATGAGCAGTTCTTC.

The chain combines TRBV6-1 with TRBJ2-7; TRBD1 might be the D (6 bases). Germline loops: CDR1 MNHNS, CDR2 SASEGT. Trimming removed 6 bases at V and 2 bases at J, with 11 bases between. The CDR3 has 13 amino acids. As DNA, the CDR3 is TGTGCCAGCAGGTCGGGACAACCCTACGAGCAGTACTTC. As protein: CASRSGQPYEQYF.

In its sample, this clonotype was seen many times. The chain has TRBV28 and TRBJ1-2; D unclear. This CDR3 is 13 amino acids long. Looked up from germline, CDR1 is MDHEN and CDR2 is SYDVKM. Trimming removed 6 bases at V and 0 bases at J, with 8 bases between. Here the CDR3 DNA reads TGTGCCAGCAGAGAGGGAACTAACTATGGCTACACCTTC. This translates into CASREGTNYGYTF.

This clonotype was detected many times. The chain joins TRBV6-6 to TRBJ2-7; 9 nucleotides match TRBD1. CDR3 length equals 14 residues. Germline V CDR1 and CDR2: MNHNY, SVGAGI (reference sequence). The V segment lost 5 bases and the J segment 7 bases; nucleotides outside the gene matches: 9. Here the CDR3 reads CASSRGTGGEEQYF. In DNA, the CDR3 is TGTGCCAGCAGTCGAGGAACAGGGGGCGAGGAGCAGTACTTC.

The rearrangement links TRBV27 to TRBJ1-4; TRBD1 aligns across 11 bases. V shed 4 bases, J shed 0 bases, and the junction held 4 bases outside the gene matches. Germline V gene sequence: CDR1 MNHEY, CDR2 SMNVEV (reference sequence). The CDR3 covers 17 residues. The CDR3 loop is CASSSLGQGATNEKLFF. CDR3 DNA sequence: TGTGCCAGCAGTTCCTTGGGACAGGGGGCAACTAATGAAAAACTGTTTTTT.

This sequence joins TRBV7-2 and TRBJ1-4; TRBD1 might be the D (5 bases). The CDR3 contains 16 residues. The V gene's germline CDR1 is SGHTA and CDR2 FQGNSA. V shed 5 bases and J shed 0 bases, with 13 bases lying between them. CDR3 nucleotide sequence: TGTGCCAGCAGCCCGGGGACCGGGGCAACTAATGAAAAACTGTTTTTT. This encodes CASSPGTGATNEKLFF.

V and J are TRBV4-1 and TRBJ1-2, with TRBD1 as a possible D gene (5 bases). Germline values: CDR1 MGHRA, CDR2 YSYEKL. The germline V and J ends were trimmed by 3 bases and 4 bases, with 9 bases remaining between them. CDR3 length equals 13 residues. CDR3 DNA sequence: TGCGCCAGCAGCCATGGACAACTCTATGGCTACACCTTC. This sequence encodes CASSHGQLYGYTF.

V is TRBV7-9 and J is TRBJ2-7; no reliable D call. Germline lookup yields CDR1 SEHNR and CDR2 FQNEAQ (reference sequence). CDR3 length equals 14 residues. V shed 2 bases and J shed 6 bases, with 14 bases lying between them. This CDR3 reads CASSLFPGRLEQYF. The DNA of the CDR3 is TGTGCCAGCAGCTTATTCCCGGGTCGTCTCGAGCAGTACTTC.

This chain connects TRBV7-6 to TRBJ2-5; D is perhaps TRBD1 or TRBD2 (5 bases each). Per the germline V gene, CDR1 is SGHVS and CDR2 is FNYEAQ. Trimming left V 5 bases short and J 5 bases short, with 21 bases between. The CDR3 contains 16 residues. Here the CDR3 DNA reads TGTGCCAGCAGCCACGGGGCAACGGCGGATTTGGAGACCCAGTACTTC. The encoded protein is CASSHGATADLETQYF.

As for this clonotype: Because it lacks the conserved phenylalanine or tryptophan at the end, this CDR3 is likely a read error. The CDR3 nucleotides read TGTGCCAGCAGTAAAACAGGGCCCCAAGAGACCCAGTACCTC. It codes for CASSKTGPQETQYL. This sequence joins TRBV9 and TRBJ2-5; weak D call: TRBD1 (6 bases). V was clipped by 5 bases and J by 1 base, with 12 bases between them. This CDR3 comprises 14 residues. Germline V lookup: CDR1 SGDLS, CDR2 YYNGEE.

The J gene is TRBJ2-7, the V gene TRBV29-1, with D possibly being TRBD1 (5 bases). CDR3 length: 12 amino acids. Germline CDR1 SQVTM, CDR2 ANQGSEA. V was trimmed by 7 bases and J by 9 bases, leaving 19 bases between them. The CDR3 bases are TGCAGCGGAGTTTGGGGCCGAGATGTGCAGTACTTC. It encodes CSGVWGRDVQYF.

This rearrangement joins TRBV21-1 to TRBJ2-7; whether TRBD2, the table's D call, matches the DNA was not checked. TRBV21-1 is a recognized pseudogene. This CDR3 is 16 amino acids long. The CDR3 loop reads CASNSGTSGEVYEQYF. The CDR3, as DNA: TGTGCCAGCAATTCCGGGACTAGCGGAGAGGTCTACGAGCAGTACTTC.